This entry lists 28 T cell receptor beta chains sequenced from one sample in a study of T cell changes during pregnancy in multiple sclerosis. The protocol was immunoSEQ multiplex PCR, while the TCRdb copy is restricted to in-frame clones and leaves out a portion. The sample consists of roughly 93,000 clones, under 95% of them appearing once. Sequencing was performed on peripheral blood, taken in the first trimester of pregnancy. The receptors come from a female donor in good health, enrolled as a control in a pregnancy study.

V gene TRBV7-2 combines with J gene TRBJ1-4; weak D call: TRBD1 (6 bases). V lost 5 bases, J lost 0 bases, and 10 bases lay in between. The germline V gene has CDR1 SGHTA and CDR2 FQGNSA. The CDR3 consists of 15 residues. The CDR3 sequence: CASSVRGTTNEKLFF. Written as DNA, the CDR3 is TGTGCCAGCAGCGTGAGGGGGACAACTAATGAAAAACTGTTTTTT.

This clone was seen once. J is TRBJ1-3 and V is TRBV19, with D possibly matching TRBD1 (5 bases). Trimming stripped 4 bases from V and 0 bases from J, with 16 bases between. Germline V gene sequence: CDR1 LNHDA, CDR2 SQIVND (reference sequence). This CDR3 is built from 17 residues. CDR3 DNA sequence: TGTGCCAGTAGTAATCCAGGGTGGCCTCTCTCTGGAAACACCATATATTTT. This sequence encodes CASSNPGWPLSGNTIYF.

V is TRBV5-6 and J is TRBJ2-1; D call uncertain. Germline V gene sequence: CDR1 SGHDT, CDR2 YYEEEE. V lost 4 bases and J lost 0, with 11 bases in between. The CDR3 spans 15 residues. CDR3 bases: TGTGCCAGCAGCGAAGCACTGAGCTCCTACAATGAGCAGTTCTTC. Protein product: CASSEALSSYNEQFF.

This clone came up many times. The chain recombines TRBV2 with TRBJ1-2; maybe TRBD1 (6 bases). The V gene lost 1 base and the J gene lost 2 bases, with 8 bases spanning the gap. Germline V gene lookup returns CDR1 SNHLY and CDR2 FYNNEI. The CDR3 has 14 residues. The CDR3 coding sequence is TGTGCCAGCAGTGAAGGGACAGTGAACTATGGCTACACCTTC. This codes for CASSEGTVNYGYTF. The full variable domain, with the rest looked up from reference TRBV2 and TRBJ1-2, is EPEVTQTPSHQVTQMGQEVILRCVPISNHLYFYWYRQILGQKVEFLVSFYNNEISEKSEIFDDQFSVERPDGSNFTLKIRSTKLEDSAMYFCASSEGTVNYGYTFGSGTRLTVV.

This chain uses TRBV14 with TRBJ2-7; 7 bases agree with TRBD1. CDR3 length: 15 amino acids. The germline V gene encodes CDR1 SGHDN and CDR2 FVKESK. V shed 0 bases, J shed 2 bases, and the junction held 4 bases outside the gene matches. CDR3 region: CASSQEFGTAYEQYF. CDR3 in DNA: TGTGCCAGCAGCCAAGAATTTGGGACAGCCTACGAGCAGTACTTC.

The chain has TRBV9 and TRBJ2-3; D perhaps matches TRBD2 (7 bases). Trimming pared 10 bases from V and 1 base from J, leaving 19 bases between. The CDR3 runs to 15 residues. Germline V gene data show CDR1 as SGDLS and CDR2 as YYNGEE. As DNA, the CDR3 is TGTGCCTCGGGGGCCTCCAGCGGGGGCACAGATACGCAGTATTTT. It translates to CASGASSGGTDTQYF.

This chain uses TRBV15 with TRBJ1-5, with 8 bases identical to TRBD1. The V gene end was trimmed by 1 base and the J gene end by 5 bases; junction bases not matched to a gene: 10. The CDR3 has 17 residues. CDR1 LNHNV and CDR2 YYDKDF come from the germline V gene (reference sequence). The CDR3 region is CATSRGIDRGGDQPQHF. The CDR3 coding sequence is TGTGCCACCAGCAGAGGAATAGACAGGGGTGGGGATCAGCCCCAGCATTTT.

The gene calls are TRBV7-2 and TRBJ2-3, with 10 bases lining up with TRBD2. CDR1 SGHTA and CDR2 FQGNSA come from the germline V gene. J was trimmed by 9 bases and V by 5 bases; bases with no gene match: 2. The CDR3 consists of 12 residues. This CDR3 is CASSERGGTQYF. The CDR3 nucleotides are TGTGCCAGCAGCGAGCGGGGGGGAACGCAGTATTTT.

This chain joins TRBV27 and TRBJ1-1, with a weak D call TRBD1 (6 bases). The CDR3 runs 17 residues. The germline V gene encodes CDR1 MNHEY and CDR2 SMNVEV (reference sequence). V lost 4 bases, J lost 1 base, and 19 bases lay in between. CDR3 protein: CASSYYRGGRENTEAFF. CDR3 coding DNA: TGTGCCAGCAGTTACTACCGGGGGGGCAGAGAGAACACTGAAGCTTTCTTT.

In DNA, the CDR3 is TGTGCCAGCACCCCCAGGGGGCGAATGAGCGAGCAGTACTTC. Amino acids: CASTPRGRMSEQYF. The rearrangement links TRBV6-9 to TRBJ2-7, with TRBD1 identical over 8 bases. Germline V gene lookup returns CDR1 MNHGY and CDR2 SVAAGI. The CDR3 consists of 14 residues. V was clipped by 7 bases and J by 6 bases; unmatched bases: 11.

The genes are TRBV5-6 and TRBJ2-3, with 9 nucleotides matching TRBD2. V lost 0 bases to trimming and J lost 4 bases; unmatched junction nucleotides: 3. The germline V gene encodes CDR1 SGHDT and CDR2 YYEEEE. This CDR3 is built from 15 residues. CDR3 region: CASSLVGGGADTQYF. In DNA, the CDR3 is TGTGCCAGCAGCTTGGTAGGCGGGGGGGCAGATACGCAGTATTTT.

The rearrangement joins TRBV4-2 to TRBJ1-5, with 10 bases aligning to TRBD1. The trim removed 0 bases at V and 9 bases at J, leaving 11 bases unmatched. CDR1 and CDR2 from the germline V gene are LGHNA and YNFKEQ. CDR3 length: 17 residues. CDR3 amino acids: CASSQDPGGQGHGPQHF. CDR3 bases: TGTGCCAGCAGCCAAGATCCCGGGGGACAGGGGCATGGGCCCCAGCATTTT.

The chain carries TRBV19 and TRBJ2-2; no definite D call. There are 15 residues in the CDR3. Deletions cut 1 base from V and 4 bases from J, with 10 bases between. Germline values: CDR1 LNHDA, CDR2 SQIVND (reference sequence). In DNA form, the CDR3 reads TGTGCCAGTAGTATAGCGGCCGGGTTCACCGGGGAGCTGTTTTTT. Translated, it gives CASSIAAGFTGELFF.

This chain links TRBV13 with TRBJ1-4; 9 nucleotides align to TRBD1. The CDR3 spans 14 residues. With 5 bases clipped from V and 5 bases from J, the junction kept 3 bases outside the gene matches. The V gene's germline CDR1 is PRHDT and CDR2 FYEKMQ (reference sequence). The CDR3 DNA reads TGTGCCAGCAGCACGGGACAGGGAAATGAAAAACTGTTTTTT. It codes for CASSTGQGNEKLFF.

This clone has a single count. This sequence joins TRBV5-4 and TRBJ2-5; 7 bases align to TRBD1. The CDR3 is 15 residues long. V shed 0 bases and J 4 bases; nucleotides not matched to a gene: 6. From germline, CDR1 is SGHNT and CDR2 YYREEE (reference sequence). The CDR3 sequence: CASSLEGARSETQYF. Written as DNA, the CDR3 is TGTGCCAGCAGCTTGGAGGGGGCCCGGTCAGAGACCCAGTACTTC.

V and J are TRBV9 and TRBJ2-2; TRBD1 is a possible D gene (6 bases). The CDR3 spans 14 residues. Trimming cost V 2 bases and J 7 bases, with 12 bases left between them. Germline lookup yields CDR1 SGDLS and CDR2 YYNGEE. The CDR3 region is CASSVLGGGGELFF. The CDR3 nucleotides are TGTGCCAGCAGCGTTCTAGGGGGTGGCGGGGAGCTGTTTTTT.

DNA of the CDR3: TGTGCCAGCAGCGGGTGGGATGGCTACACCTTC. It specifies CASSGWDGYTF. The chain uses TRBV6-5 and TRBJ1-2; no clear D gene. Trimming shortened V by 6 bases and J by 6 bases, and 8 bases separated the two germline ends. Germline assignment: CDR1 MNHEY and CDR2 SVGAGI. This CDR3 region has 11 residues.

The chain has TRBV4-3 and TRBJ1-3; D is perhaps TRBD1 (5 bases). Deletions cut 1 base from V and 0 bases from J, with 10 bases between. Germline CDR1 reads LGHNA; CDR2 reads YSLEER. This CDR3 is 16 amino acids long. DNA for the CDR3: TGCGCCAGCAGCCAAGGTGACAGCTACTCTGGAAACACCATATATTTT. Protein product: CASSQGDSYSGNTIYF.

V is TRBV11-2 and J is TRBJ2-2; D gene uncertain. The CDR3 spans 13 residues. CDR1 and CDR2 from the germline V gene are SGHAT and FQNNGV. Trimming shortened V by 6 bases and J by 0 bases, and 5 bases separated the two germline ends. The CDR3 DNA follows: TGTGCCAGCAGTTCGGCGAACACCGGGGAGCTGTTTTTT. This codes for CASSSANTGELFF.

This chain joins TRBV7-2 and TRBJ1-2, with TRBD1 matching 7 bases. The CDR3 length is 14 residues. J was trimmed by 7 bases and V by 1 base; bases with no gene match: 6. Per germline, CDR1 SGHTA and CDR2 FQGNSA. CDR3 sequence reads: CASSLVDRDPGYTF. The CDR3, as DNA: TGTGCCAGCAGCTTAGTAGACAGGGATCCTGGCTACACCTTC.

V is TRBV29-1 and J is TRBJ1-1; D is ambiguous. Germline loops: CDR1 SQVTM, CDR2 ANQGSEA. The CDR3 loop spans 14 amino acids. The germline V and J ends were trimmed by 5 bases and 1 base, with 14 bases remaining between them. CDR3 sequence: CSVSVEGWNTEAFF. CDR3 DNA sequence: TGCAGCGTTAGTGTAGAGGGCTGGAACACTGAAGCTTTCTTT.

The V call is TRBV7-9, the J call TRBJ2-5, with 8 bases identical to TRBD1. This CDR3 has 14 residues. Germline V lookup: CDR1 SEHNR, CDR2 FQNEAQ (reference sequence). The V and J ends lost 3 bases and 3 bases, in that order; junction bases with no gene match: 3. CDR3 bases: TGTGCCAGCAGCTTGTGGACAGGGAAAGAGACCCAGTACTTC. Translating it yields CASSLWTGKETQYF.

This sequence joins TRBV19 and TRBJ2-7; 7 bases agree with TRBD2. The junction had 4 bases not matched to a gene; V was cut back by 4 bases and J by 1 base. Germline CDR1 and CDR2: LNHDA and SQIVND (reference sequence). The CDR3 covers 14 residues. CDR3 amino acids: CASSTGGISYEQYF. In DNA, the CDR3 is TGTGCCAGTAGTACGGGGGGTATTTCCTACGAGCAGTACTTC.

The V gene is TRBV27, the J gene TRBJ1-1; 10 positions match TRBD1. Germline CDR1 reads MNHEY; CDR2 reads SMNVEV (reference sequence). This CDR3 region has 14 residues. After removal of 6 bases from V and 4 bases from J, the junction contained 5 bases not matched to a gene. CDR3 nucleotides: TGTGCCAGCAGAGGGACAGGGGTTTTCACTGAAGCTTTCTTT. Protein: CASRGTGVFTEAFF.

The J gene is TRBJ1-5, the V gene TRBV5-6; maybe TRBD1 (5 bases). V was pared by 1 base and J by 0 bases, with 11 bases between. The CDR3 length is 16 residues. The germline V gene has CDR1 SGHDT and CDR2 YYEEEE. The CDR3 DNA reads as TGTGCCAGCAGCTTGTCTTTGGGGCTTAGCAATCAGCCCCAGCATTTT. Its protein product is CASSLSLGLSNQPQHF. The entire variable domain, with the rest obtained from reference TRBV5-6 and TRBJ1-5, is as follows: DAGVTQSPTHLIKTRGQQVTLRCSPKSGHDTVSWYQQALGQGPQFIFQYYEEEERQRGNFPDRFSGHQFPNYSSELNVNALLLGDSALYLCASSLSLGLSNQPQHFGDGTRLSIL.

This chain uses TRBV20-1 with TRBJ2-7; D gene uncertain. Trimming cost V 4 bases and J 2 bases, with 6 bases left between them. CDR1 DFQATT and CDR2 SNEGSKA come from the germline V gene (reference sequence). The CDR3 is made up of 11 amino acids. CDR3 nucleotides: TGCAGTGCTATTCGCGCCTACGAGCAGTACTTC. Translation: CSAIRAYEQYF.

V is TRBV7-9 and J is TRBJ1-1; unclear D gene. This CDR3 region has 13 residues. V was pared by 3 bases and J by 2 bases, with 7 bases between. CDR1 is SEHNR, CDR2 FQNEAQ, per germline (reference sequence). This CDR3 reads CASSLLANTEAFF. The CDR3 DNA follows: TGTGCCAGCAGCTTGTTGGCAAACACTGAAGCTTTCTTT.

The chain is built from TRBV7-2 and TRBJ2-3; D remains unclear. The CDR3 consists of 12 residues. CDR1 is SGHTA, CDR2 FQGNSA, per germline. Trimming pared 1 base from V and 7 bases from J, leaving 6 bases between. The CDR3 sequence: CASSLGDHTQYF. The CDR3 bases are TGTGCCAGCAGCTTAGGCGATCATACGCAGTATTTT.